This TCR beta chain was obtained from a study of human T cells and chemical hapten exposure. Using its own MiXCR run on the RACE reads, TCRdb lists one record per CDR3 protein. The sample yields hundreds of thousands of distinct CDR3 sequences, nearly 6.5% seen once. Time point in this sample: patch test 2, 6 weeks after DPC sensitization. Treatment in this sample: therapeutic diphenylcyclopropenone sensitization with weekly scalp DPC. The sequences come from whole blood, collected in connection with sensitization to the hapten diphenylcyclopropenone (DPC). This clonotype was sampled from a young woman with alopecia areata. Some clones in this sample may be carry-over from other donors' samples.

CDR3 residues: CSVERTGGDTQYF. CDR3 sequence (DNA): TGCAGCGTTGAAAGGACAGGGGGGGATACGCAGTATTTT. The chain joins TRBV29-1 to TRBJ2-3; TRBD1 aligns across 10 bases. This CDR3 spans 13 amino acids. With 2 bases clipped from V and 6 bases from J, the junction kept 2 bases outside the gene matches. Germline loops: CDR1 SQVTM, CDR2 ANQGSEA.